The 11 T cell receptor beta chains below were found in one sample sequenced in a study of regulatory T cells in long-lasting Graves disease. Construction of the TCR beta libraries employed iRepertoire HTBI primers in conjunction with Arm-PCR of CDR3 regions. TCRdb reanalysed the multiplex PCR reads using MiXCR and keeps one entry per CDR3 protein. Of around 460,000 distinct CDR3 sequences listed, roughly 22% were seen once; the top ten hold about an eighth. The time point: persistent/refractory GD, antithyroid drugs over 5 years with positive TRAb. There was RNA extracted from PBMCs, and the TCR library was made from it. The material was peripheral blood mononuclear cells (PBMCs), obtained when the disease was refractory, from a patient treated with antithyroid drugs. Receptors were obtained from a female donor with Graves disease.

This clonotype has only a few counts. The chain recombines TRBV28 with TRBJ2-3, with D unresolved. Trimming left V 3 bases short and J 4 bases short, with 11 bases between. The CDR3 is 14 amino acids. Per the germline V gene, CDR1 is MDHEN and CDR2 is SYDVKM. CDR3 residues: CASSLGQKSDTQYF. The CDR3 DNA reads as TGTGCCAGCAGTTTGGGTCAGAAGTCAGATACGCAGTATTTT.

The V gene is TRBV9, the J gene TRBJ2-2; 7 bases align to TRBD2. Germline V gives CDR1 SGDLS, CDR2 YYNGEE. With 0 bases clipped from V and 7 bases from J, the junction kept 6 bases outside the gene matches. This CDR3 has 15 amino acids. The CDR3 reads CASSVAGREGGELFF. The CDR3 coding sequence is TGTGCCAGCAGCGTAGCTGGCAGGGAGGGCGGGGAGCTGTTTTTT.

This clonotype was found many times. The chain has TRBV2 and TRBJ1-1; TRBD1 is a possible D gene (6 bases). There are 10 residues in the CDR3. Germline values: CDR1 SNHLY, CDR2 FYNNEI. With 8 bases removed from V and 10 bases from J, the gap between germline ends came to 11 bases. The CDR3 loop reads CASLGGGAFF. CDR3 DNA sequence: TGTGCCAGCTTAGGAGGGGGAGCTTTCTTT.

This clonotype has a handful of counts. This chain connects TRBV19 to TRBJ1-1, with D possibly matching TRBD1 (5 bases). With 8 bases removed from V and 1 base from J, the gap between germline ends came to 11 bases. This CDR3 has 13 residues. From germline, CDR1 is LNHDA and CDR2 SQIVND (reference sequence). The CDR3 loop is CASSWTPNTEAFF. CDR3 nucleotide sequence: TGTGCCAGTTCCTGGACACCGAACACTGAAGCTTTCTTT.

To note about this clonotype: A read error may explain this, as a much larger clone is one base away. J is TRBJ1-5 and V is TRBV6-2 or TRBV6-3; a weak D match, TRBD1 (6 bases). The CDR3 covers 14 residues. Germline V gene data show CDR1 as MNHEY and CDR2 as SVGEGT. CDR3 sequence (DNA): TGTGTCAGCAGTTACTTGGACAGCTATCAGCCCCAGCATTTT. Translated, it gives CVSSYLDSYQPQHF.

The sample holds many counts of this clonotype. DNA for the CDR3: TGTGCCAGCAGTCTGATTACTAACACCGGGGAGCTGTTTTTT. Translating it yields CASSLITNTGELFF. The V and J genes are TRBV6-1 and TRBJ2-2; D ambiguous. The V end was cut by 5 bases, the J end by 2 bases, with 9 bases between. This CDR3 is 14 amino acids long. Germline V gene sequence: CDR1 MNHNS, CDR2 SASEGT.

The chain is built from TRBV19 and TRBJ1-1, with D possibly matching TRBD1 (5 bases). With 2 bases removed from V and 4 bases from J, the gap between germline ends came to 17 bases. The germline CDR1 and CDR2 sequences are LNHDA and SQIVND (reference sequence). The CDR3 totals 16 residues. As DNA, the CDR3 is TGTGCCAGTAGTATACCGGGACTCCTACCGGGCACTGAAGCTTTCTTT. Residues: CASSIPGLLPGTEAFF. Based on the CDR3 plus reference TRBV19 and TRBJ1-1, the full variable domain is DGGITQSPKYLFRKEGQNVTLSCEQNLNHDAMYWYRQDPGQGLRLIYYSQIVNDFQKGDIAEGYSVSREKKESFPLTVTSAQKNPTAFYLCASSIPGLLPGTEAFFGQGTRLTVV.

This clonotype was counted ten times or more. The chain recombines TRBV6-2 or TRBV6-3 with TRBJ1-1; weak D call: TRBD1 (5 bases). Trimming cost V 3 bases and J 6 bases, with 14 bases left between them. The CDR3 length is 14 residues. Germline CDR1 and CDR2: MNHEY and SVGEGT. The CDR3 DNA is TGTGCCAGCAGTTATTCGCAGGGATTTTCTGAAGCTTTCTTT. It specifies CASSYSQGFSEAFF.

This clonotype was counted at least ten times. The chain links TRBV12-3 or TRBV12-4 to TRBJ1-1, with D maybe TRBD1 (6 bases). CDR3 length: 14 amino acids. V was cut by 3 bases and J by 4 bases, with 12 bases left in between. The CDR3 region has the DNA TGTGCCAGCAGTTTGACAGGTAGGCCCACTGAAGCTTTCTTT. This gives the protein CASSLTGRPTEAFF.

The sample holds many counts of this clonotype. For the CDR3, the DNA is TGTGCCAGCAGTCAGGGTCGGGGCTACGAGCAGTACTTC. It codes for CASSQGRGYEQYF. The chain uses TRBV12-3 or TRBV12-4 and TRBJ2-7; the D gene could be TRBD1 or TRBD2 (5 bases each). Trimming stripped 5 bases from V and 3 bases from J, with 11 bases between. This CDR3 has 13 residues.

The table lists this clonotype with a count of one. Being one base from a much bigger clone, this may be a read error. The V and J genes are TRBV28 and TRBJ2-2; 9 positions agree with TRBD1. Germline lookup yields CDR1 MDHEN and CDR2 SYDVKM. The CDR3 sequence is 15 residues long. After removal of 6 bases from V and 4 bases from J, the junction contained 6 bases not matched to a gene. In DNA form, the CDR3 reads TGTGCCAGCAGCACCGGGACAGGGTCCACCGGGGAGCTGTTTTTT. Translation: CASSTGTGSTGELFF.